This TCR beta chain was sequenced during a study of neurological immune-mediated disorders. This clonotype occurred many times. Antigen specificity is unknown. V was cut by 4 bases and J by 2 bases, with 11 bases left in between. This CDR3 spans 14 amino acids. The germline V gene has CDR1 ENHRY and CDR2 SYGVKD. Broader study findings: Private repertoires in all groups were suggested, as expanded clones shared no CDR3 amino acid sequences across subjects. Repertoires from 18 of 34 multiple sclerosis patients grouped phylogenetically into a related-CDR3 cluster, suggesting a possible signature.

By 5'RACE with 10-nucleotide random UMIs, the cDNA was made. In every sequencing run, more than 170 million TCR-beta sequences were generated from 15-18 subjects. From the 5' RACE reads, TCRdb called clonotypes with MiXCR, one entry per CDR3 protein. The sample includes roughly 70,000 distinct CDR3 sequences, around 5.2% seen only once; the top ten take 2.8%. This clonotype was sampled from a woman aged 25 to 39 with multiple sclerosis. This chain joins TRBV10-3 and TRBJ1-2, with unresolved D. Sequenced: PBMCs. In DNA form, the CDR3 reads TGTGCCATCAGTGGAGTAACAGAGAACTATGGCTACACCTTC. This sequence encodes CAISGVTENYGYTF.